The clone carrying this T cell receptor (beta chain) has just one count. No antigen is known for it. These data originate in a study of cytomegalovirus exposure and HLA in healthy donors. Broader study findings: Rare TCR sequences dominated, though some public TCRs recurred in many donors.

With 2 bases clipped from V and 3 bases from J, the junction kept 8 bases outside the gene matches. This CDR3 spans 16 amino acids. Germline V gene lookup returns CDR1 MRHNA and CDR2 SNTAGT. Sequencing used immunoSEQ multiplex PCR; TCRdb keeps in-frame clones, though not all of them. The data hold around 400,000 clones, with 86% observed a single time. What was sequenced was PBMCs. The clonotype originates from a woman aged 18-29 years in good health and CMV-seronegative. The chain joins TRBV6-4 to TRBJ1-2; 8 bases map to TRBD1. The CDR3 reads CASSDRAGGLYYGYTF. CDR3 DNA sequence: TGTGCCAGCAGTGACAGGGCAGGGGGCCTTTACTATGGCTACACCTTC.